This T cell receptor (beta chain) stems from a study of cytomegalovirus exposure and HLA in healthy donors. Study outcomes and limitations: The authors considered a cluster of highly shared sequence variants likely to be a sequencing artifact.

The CDR3 spans 14 residues. Germline V gene lookup returns CDR1 SEHNR and CDR2 FQNEAQ (reference sequence). Trimming pared 5 bases from V and 2 bases from J, leaving 11 bases between. With respect to this clone: The antigen is unknown.

PCR employed 60 Vbeta and 13 Jbeta primers. Using immunoSEQ multiplex PCR, the repertoire was profiled, and TCRdb retains in-frame clones only, with some absent. The sample has about 130,000 clones; around 80% are singletons. This TCR was recovered from a human donor in good health. The V gene is TRBV7-9, the J gene TRBJ2-3; D is ambiguous. The sequenced material came from PBMCs. Written as DNA, the CDR3 is TGTGCCAGCAGCATTAGCACCGACACAGATACGCAGTATTTT. It yields the protein CASSISTDTDTQYF.